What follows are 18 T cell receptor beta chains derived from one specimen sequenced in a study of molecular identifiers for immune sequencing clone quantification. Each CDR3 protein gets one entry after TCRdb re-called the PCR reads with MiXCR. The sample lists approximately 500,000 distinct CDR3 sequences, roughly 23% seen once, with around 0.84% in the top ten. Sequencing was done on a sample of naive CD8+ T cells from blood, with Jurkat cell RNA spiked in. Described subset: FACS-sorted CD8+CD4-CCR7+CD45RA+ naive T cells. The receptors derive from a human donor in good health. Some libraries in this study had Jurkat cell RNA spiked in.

The CDR3: CASSLGAWALFGYTF. In DNA, the CDR3 is TGTGCCAGCAGCTTAGGGGCATGGGCCCTGTTTGGCTACACCTTC. The chain joins TRBV7-9 to TRBJ1-2; D unresolved. CDR1 is SEHNR and CDR2 is FQNEAQ in the germline V gene (reference sequence). Trimming shortened V by 1 base and J by 7 bases, and 16 bases separated the two germline ends. The CDR3 spans 15 residues.

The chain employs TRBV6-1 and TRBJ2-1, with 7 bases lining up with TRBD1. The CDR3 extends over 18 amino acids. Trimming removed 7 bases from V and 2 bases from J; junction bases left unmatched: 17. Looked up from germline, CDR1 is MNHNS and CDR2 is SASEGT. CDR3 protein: CASILRWSGTEPYNEQFF. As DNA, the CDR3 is TGTGCCAGCATACTCCGGTGGTCGGGGACAGAACCCTACAATGAGCAGTTCTTC.

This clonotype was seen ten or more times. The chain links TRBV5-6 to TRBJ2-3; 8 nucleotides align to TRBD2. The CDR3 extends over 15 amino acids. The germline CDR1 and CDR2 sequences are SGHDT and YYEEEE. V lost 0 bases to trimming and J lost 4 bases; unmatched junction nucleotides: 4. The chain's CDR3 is CASSLVDSGADTQYF. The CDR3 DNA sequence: TGTGCCAGCAGCTTGGTGGATAGCGGGGCAGATACGCAGTATTTT.

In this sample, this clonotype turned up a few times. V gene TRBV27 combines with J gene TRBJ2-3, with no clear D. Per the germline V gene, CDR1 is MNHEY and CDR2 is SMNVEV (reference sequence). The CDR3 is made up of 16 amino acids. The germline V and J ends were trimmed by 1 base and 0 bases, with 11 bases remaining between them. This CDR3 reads CASSLYPVTSTDTQYF. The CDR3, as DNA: TGTGCCAGCAGTTTATATCCAGTGACTAGCACAGATACGCAGTATTTT.

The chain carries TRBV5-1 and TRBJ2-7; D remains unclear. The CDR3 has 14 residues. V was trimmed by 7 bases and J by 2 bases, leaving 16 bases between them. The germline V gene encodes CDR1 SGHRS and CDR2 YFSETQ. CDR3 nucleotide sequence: TGCGCCAGCTGCGAGACGGATCAAACCTACGAGCAGTACTTC. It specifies CASCETDQTYEQYF.

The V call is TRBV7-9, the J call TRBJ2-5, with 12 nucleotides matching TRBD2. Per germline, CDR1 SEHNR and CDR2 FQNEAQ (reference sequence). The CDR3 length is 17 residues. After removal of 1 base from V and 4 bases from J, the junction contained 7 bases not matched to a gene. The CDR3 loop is CASSLVLAGGLGETQYF. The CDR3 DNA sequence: TGTGCCAGCAGCTTAGTACTAGCGGGAGGTCTCGGAGAGACCCAGTACTTC.

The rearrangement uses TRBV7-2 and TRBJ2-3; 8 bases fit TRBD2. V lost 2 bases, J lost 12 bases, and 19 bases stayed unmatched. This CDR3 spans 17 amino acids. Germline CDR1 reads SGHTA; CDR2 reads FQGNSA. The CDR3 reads CASSLIIVAGPLSPQYF. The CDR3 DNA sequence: TGTGCCAGCAGCTTAATAATTGTAGCGGGGCCTCTTTCCCCCCAGTATTTT.

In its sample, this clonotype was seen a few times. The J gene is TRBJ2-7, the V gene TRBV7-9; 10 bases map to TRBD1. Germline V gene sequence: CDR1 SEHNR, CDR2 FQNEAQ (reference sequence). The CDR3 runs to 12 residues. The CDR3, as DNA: TGTTCAGGACAGGGGGATTCCTACGAGCAGTACTTC. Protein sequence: CSGQGDSYEQYF.

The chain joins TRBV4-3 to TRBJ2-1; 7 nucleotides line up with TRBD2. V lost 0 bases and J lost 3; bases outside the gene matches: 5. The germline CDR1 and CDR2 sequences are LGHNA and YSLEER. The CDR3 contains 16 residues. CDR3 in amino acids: CASSQDWLADYNEQFF. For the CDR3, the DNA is TGCGCCAGCAGCCAAGACTGGCTAGCGGACTACAATGAGCAGTTCTTC.

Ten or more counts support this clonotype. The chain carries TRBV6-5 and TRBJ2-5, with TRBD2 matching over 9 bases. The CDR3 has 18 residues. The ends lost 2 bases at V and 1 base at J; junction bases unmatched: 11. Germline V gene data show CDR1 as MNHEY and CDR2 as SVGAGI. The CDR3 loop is CASSYPAGAGGGQETQYF. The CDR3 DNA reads TGTGCCAGCAGTTACCCGGCTGGAGCGGGAGGAGGCCAAGAGACCCAGTACTTC.

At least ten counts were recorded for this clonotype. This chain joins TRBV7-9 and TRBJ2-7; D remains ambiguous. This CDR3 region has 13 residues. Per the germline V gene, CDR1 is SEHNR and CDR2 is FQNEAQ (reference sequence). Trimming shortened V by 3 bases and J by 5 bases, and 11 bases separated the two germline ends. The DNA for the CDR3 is TGTGCCAGCAGCTTGGCTGTACGGAACGAGCAGTACTTC. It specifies CASSLAVRNEQYF.

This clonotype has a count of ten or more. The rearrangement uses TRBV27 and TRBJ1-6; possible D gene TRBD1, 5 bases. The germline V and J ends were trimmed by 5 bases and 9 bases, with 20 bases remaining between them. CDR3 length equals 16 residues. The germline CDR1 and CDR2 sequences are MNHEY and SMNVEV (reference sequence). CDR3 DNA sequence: TGTGCCAGCAGTCATTCCCTAGGGGTGGAGTTTTCACCCCTCCACTTT. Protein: CASSHSLGVEFSPLHF.

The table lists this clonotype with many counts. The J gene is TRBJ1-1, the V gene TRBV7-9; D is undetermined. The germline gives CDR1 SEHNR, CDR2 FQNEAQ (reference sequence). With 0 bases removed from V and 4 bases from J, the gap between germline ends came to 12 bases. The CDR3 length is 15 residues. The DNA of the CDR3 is TGTGCCAGCAGCTTAGCGCCTAGCCGGAGCACTGAAGCTTTCTTT. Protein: CASSLAPSRSTEAFF.

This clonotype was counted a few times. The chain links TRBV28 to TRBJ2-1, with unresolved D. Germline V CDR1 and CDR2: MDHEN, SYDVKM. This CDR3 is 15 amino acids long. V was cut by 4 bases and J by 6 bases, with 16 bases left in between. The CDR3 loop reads CASSYWALRRNEQFF. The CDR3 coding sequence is TGTGCCAGCAGTTATTGGGCCCTCAGGCGCAATGAGCAGTTCTTC. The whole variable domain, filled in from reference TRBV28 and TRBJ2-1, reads DVKVTQSSRYLVKRTGEKVFLECVQDMDHENMFWYRQDPGLGLRLIYFSYDVKMKEKGDIPEGYSVSREKKERFSLILESASTNQTSMYLCASSYWALRRNEQFFGPGTRLTVL.

The CDR3, as DNA: TGTGCCAGCAGCCCTGGGACAAAGAACACCGGGGAGCTGTTTTTT. This codes for CASSPGTKNTGELFF. This chain uses TRBV7-9 with TRBJ2-2; D may be TRBD1 (6 bases). The V gene's germline CDR1 is SEHNR and CDR2 FQNEAQ (reference sequence). The CDR3 loop spans 15 amino acids. V lost 5 bases, J lost 1 base, and 11 bases lay in between. The full variable domain, rest sourced from reference TRBV7-9 and TRBJ2-2, is DTGVSQNPRHKITKRGQNVTFRCDPISEHNRLYWYRQTLGQGPEFLTYFQNEAQLEKSRLLSDRFSAERPKGSFSTLEIQRTEQGDSAMYLCASSPGTKNTGELFFGEGSRLTVL.

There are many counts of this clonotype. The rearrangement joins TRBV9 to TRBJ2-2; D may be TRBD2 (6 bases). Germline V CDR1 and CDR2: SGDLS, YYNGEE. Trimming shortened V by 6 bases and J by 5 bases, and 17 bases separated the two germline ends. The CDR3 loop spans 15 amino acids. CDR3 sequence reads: CASTWGDGATGELFF. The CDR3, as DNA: TGTGCCAGCACCTGGGGGGATGGGGCGACCGGGGAGCTGTTTTTT.

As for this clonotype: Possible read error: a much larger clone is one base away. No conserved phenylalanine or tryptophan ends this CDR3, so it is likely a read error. The CDR3 loop is CASSEVTSGAADTQYV. The CDR3 DNA reads as TGTGCCAGCAGTGAAGTTACTAGCGGGGCCGCAGATACGCAGTATGTT. The rearrangement joins TRBV2 to TRBJ2-3, with 10 bases matching TRBD2. Germline-derived CDR1 and CDR2 are SNHLY and FYNNEI. The CDR3 has 16 amino acids. V trimming: 1 base; J trimming: 4 bases; junction bases outside the gene matches: 5.

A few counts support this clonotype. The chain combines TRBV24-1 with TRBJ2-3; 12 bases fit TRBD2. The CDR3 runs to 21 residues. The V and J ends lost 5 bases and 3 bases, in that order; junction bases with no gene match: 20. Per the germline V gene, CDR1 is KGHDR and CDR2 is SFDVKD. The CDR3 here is CATSGHPRTPSGRAGTDTQYF. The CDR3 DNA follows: TGTGCCACCAGTGGCCACCCTAGGACGCCTAGCGGGAGGGCCGGAACAGATACGCAGTATTTT.